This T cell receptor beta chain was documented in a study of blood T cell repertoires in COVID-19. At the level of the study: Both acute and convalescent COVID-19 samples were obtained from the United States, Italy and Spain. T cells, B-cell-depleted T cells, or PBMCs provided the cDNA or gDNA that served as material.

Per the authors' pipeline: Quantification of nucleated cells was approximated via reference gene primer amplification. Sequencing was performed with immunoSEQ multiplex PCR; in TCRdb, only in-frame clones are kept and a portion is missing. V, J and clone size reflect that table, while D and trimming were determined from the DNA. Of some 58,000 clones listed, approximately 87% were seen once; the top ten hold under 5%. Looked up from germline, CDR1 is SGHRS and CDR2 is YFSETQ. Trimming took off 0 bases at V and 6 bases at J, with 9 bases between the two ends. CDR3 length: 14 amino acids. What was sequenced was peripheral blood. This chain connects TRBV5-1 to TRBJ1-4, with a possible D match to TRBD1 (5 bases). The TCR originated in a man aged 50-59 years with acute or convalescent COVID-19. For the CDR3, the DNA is TGCGCCAGCAGCTTGGAGGGGAAAGATGAAAAACTGTTTTTT. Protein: CASSLEGKDEKLFF.